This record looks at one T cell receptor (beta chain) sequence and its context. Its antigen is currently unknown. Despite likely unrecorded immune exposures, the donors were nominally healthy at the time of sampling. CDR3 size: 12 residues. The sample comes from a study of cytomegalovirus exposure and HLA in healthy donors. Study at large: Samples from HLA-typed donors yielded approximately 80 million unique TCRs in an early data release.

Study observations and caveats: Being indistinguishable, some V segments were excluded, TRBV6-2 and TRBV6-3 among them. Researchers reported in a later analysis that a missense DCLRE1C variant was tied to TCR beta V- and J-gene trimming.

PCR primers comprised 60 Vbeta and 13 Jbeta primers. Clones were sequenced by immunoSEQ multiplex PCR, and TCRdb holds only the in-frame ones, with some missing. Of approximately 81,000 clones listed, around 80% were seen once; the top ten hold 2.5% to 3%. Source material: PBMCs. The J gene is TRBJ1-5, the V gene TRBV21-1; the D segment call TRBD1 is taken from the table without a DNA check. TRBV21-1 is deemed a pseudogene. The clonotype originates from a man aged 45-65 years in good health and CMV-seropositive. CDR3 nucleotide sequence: TGTGCCAGCCTAAGCAGGGATCAGCCCCAGCATTTT. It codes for CASLSRDQPQHF.